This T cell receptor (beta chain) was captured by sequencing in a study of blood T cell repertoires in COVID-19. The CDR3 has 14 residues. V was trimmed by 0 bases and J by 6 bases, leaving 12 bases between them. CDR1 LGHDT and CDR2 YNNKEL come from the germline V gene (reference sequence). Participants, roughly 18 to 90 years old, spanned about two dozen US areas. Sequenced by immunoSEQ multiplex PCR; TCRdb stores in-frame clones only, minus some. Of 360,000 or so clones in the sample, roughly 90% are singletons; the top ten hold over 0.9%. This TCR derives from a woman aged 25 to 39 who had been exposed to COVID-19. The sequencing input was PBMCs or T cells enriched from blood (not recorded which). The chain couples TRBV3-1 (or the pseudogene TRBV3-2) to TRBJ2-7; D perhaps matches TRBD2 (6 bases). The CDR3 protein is CASSQEGGAGEQYF. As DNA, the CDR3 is TGTGCCAGCAGCCAAGAAGGAGGGGCGGGCGAGCAGTACTTC.